A selection of T cell receptor beta chains follows, all from one sample in a study of precursors of human CD4 cytotoxic T cells. One entry per CDR3 protein results from TCRdb running MiXCR on the reads. Here the sample spans some 510 distinct CDR3 sequences, over 15% being singletons. Sequences were obtained from memory CD4+ T cells from blood (PBMCs). Receptors were obtained from a human donor in good health. CDR3s leave out the opening cysteine and the closing phenylalanine or tryptophan. The D gene is left open where the match is weak. A row's size may be missing; if present it is once, few, many or a size class.

TRBD1 hyperexpanded TRBJ1-4 TRBV18 ASSPDREVEKLF
TRBD1 NA TRBJ2-3 TRBV6-5 ASRGQVGEDTQY
NA large TRBJ1-3 TRBV6-6 ASSYFGYGPATGNTIY
NA few TRBJ2-7 TRBV5-1 ASSSGGWGQNYEQY
NA large TRBJ2-2 TRBV5-6 ASSWTSGRDSNTGELF
NA few TRBJ2-1 TRBV20-1 SARDDRLGNDEQF
TRBD1 NA TRBJ1-2 TRBV13 ASSTSPGGRGYT
TRBD2 NA TRBJ2-3 TRBV12-3/TRBV12-4 ASRKAGVDTQY
NA few TRBJ2-3 TRBV20-1 SATWGSDTQY
TRBD2 few TRBJ2-5 TRBV27 ASSMNGGLAAETQY
TRBD1 large TRBJ1-2 TRBV20-1 SASATGGNYGYT
TRBD1 NA TRBJ2-3 TRBV9 ASSAETGWTDTQY
TRBD2 NA TRBJ2-1 TRBV12-3/TRBV12-4 ASSLGRGGTYNEQF
NA few TRBJ2-1 TRBV29-1 SVQEGLNEQF
NA few TRBJ1-1 TRBV6-5 ASSPRRESTEAF
TRBD1 large TRBJ1-4 TRBV7-9 ASQTGGNEKLF
TRBD1 NA TRBJ2-1 TRBV2 ASSGWQGAHEQF
TRBD1 NA TRBJ2-7 TRBV5-1 ASTPGQGTHEQY
NA few TRBJ2-7 TRBV11-2 ASSFGRGRGEQY
NA NA TRBJ1-5 TRBV5-8 ASGGRFNQPQH
NA large TRBJ2-7 TRBV7-2 ASSLRKQGGVHEQY
NA large TRBJ2-3 TRBV10-1 ASSAGPGPLSTDTQY
NA NA TRBJ2-7 TRBV24-1 ATSVAGTEQY
TRBD2 once TRBJ2-6 TRBV29-1 SVGLAGGGANVLT
NA large TRBJ2-4 TRBV19 ASSIGDIQY
TRBD2 few TRBJ2-1 TRBV14 ASSQRLAGGARNEQF
NA hyperexpanded TRBJ1-6 TRBV12-3/TRBV12-4 ASSPITGYSPLH
TRBD2 few TRBJ2-1 TRBV5-1 ASSITSGDYNEQF
NA NA TRBJ1-1 TRBV12-3/TRBV12-4 ASRPPRGAITEAF
NA few TRBJ2-1 TRBV27 ASSPNLALPILRVNNEQF
TRBD1 NA TRBJ1-5 TRBV29-1 SVPGTGGNQPQH
NA large TRBJ1-4 TRBV20-1 SARETRGEKLF
NA NA TRBJ2-7 TRBV7-9 ASSRGYEQY
NA NA TRBJ1-1 TRBV12-3/TRBV12-4 ASSFERNTEAF
TRBD1 NA TRBJ2-3 TRBV6-4 ASSAKTGVIGTPDTQY
NA large TRBJ2-5 TRBV2 ASRVTGGVETQY
NA NA TRBJ2-2 TRBV5-5 ASSPNTGELF
TRBD2 few TRBJ2-1 TRBV28 ASSFETSGVNEQF
TRBD1 NA TRBJ2-2 TRBV6-1 ASKGQGFTGELF
NA NA TRBJ2-5 TRBV6-6 ASSYSGAGRRETQY